Here is one T cell receptor beta chain with its context. Antigen: not known. One heparinised draw of blood, averaging about 120 mL, came from each donor. The sequenced template was cDNA made from the entire isolated RNA. Some clones are missing from TCRdb's copy, which holds only in-frame ones; the method was immunoSEQ multiplex PCR. Among about 360,000 clones listed, around 12% were seen once. This entry belongs to a study of beta chain features in type 1 diabetes. Trimming stripped 6 bases from V and 0 bases from J, with 13 bases between. CDR3 length: 14 residues. The germline gives CDR1 SGDLS, CDR2 YYNGEE. Whole-study results and caveats: In every one of the four CD4+ subsets, TCRB CDR3s were moderately but significantly shorter in Type 1 diabetes patients. Among type 1 diabetes patients, VDJ junctions had fewer insertions and more deletions. High TCR expression in some cells could lead to their over-representation in cDNA sequencing.

This clonotype was sampled from a man in his late teens or twenties in good health. This sequence joins TRBV9 and TRBJ2-7, with a possible D match to TRBD1 (5 bases). The sample comprised naive CD4+ T cells from blood. DNA of the CDR3: TGTGCCAGCACCGCAGGGCCTAGCTCCTACGAGCAGTACTTC. Its translation is CASTAGPSSYEQYF.